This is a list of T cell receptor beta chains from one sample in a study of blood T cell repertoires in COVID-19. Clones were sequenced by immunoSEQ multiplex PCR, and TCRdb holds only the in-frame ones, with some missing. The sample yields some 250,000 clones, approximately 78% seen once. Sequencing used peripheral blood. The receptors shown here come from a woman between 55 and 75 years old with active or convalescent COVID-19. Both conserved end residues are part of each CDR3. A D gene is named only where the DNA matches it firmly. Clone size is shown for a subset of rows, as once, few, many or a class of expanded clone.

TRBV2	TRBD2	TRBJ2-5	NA	CASSEGTSGGARETQYF	TGTGCCAGCAGTGAAGGGACTAGCGGGGGGGCCCGTGAGACCCAGTACTTC
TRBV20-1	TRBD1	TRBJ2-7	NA	CSASRTGGPYEQYF	TGCAGTGCTAGTAGGACAGGGGGTCCCTACGAGCAGTACTTC
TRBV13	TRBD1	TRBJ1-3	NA	CASSPRNTGTGSPFSGNTIYF	TGTGCCAGCAGCCCCCGCAATACCGGGACAGGGAGCCCTTTTTCTGGAAACACCATATATTTT
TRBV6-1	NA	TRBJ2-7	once	CASSERSGGGEQYF	TGTGCCAGCAGTGAACGTTCGGGCGGCGGGGAGCAGTACTTC
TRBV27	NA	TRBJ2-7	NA	CASSPGERSYEQYF	TGTGCCAGCAGTCCAGGGGAACGCTCCTACGAGCAGTACTTC
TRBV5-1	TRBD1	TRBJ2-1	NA	CASRDRGAGTGPYNEQFF	TGCGCCAGCAGGGACCGTGGAGCCGGGACAGGGCCCTACAATGAGCAGTTCTTC
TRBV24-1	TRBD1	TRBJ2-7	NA	CATSDPDRVDEQYF	TGTGCCACCAGTGACCCGGACAGGGTTGACGAGCAGTACTTC
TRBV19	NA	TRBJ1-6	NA	CASSSVAGNSPLHF	TGTGCCAGTAGCTCGGTTGCGGGAAATTCACCCCTCCACTTT
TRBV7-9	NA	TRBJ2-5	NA	CASSLLRGSETQYF	TGTGCCAGCAGCTTATTAAGGGGTTCAGAGACCCAGTACTTC
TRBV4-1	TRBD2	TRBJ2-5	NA	CASSRGRGGRETQYF	TGCGCCAGCAGCAGGGGGCGGGGGGGCCGAGAGACCCAGTACTTC
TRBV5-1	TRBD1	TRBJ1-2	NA	CASSQGTANYGYTF	TGCGCCAGCAGCCAGGGGACAGCTAACTATGGCTACACCTTC
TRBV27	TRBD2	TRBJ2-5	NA	CASSAASGLAGGQETQYF	TGTGCCAGCAGTGCCGCGAGCGGACTAGCGGGGGGGCAAGAGACCCAGTACTTC
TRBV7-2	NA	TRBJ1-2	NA	CASSLNSVNYGYTF	TGTGCCAGCAGCTTAAATTCTGTAAACTATGGCTACACCTTC
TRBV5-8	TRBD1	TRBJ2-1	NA	CASSPWTGSSYNEQFF	TGTGCCAGCAGCCCGTGGACAGGGAGCTCCTACAATGAGCAGTTCTTC
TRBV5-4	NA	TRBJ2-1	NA	CASSLDPGAHDEQFF	TGTGCCAGCAGCTTAGATCCAGGGGCCCACGATGAGCAGTTCTTC
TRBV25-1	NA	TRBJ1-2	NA	CASRDGNLKGYTF	TGTGCCAGCAGAGACGGGAACCTTAAGGGCTACACCTTC
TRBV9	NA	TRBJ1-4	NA	CASSVAGISATNEKLFF	TGTGCCAGCAGCGTAGCAGGGATTTCGGCTACTAATGAAAAACTGTTTTTT